These T cell receptor beta chains were read from a single sample in a study of cytomegalovirus exposure and HLA in healthy donors. Profiling relied on immunoSEQ multiplex PCR, and the TCRdb table lists in-frame clones only, not all of them. The repertoire has around 140,000 clones, approximately 10% of them found once; the top ten carry 6.5% to 9%. Sequencing was done on a sample of PBMCs. The origin of the receptors is a woman aged 40-49 years in good health and CMV-seropositive. Both conserved end residues are part of each CDR3. A D gene is named only where the DNA matches it firmly. Expanded clones are given a class, and other clones once, few, many or no size at all.

J: TRBJ2-5; size: NA; D: NA; V: TRBV2; DNA: TGTGCCAGCAGTGATGAGAGAGAGACCCAGTACTTC; CDR3: CASSDERETQYF
J: TRBJ2-3; size: many; D: NA; V: TRBV6-4; DNA: TGTGCCAGCAGTGATGAAGATAGCGGTACTCAGTATTTT; CDR3: CASSDEDSGTQYF
J: TRBJ2-1; size: few; D: NA; V: TRBV5-6; DNA: TGTGCCAGCAGCCCCCTCACTAGTTTTGAGCAGTTCTTC; CDR3: CASSPLTSFEQFF
J: TRBJ1-1; size: NA; D: NA; V: TRBV2; DNA: TGTGCCAGCATTCCTCGGACAGACACGAACACTGAAGCTTTCTTT; CDR3: CASIPRTDTNTEAFF
J: TRBJ2-7; size: NA; D: TRBD1; V: TRBV5-1; DNA: TGCGCCAGCAGCCCCCGGACAGGGGGAGTGGGCAGCCACGAGCAGTACTTC; CDR3: CASSPRTGGVGSHEQYF
J: TRBJ1-2; size: NA; D: NA; V: TRBV29-1; DNA: TGCAGCGTCCCGATTACAGGGAACGGCTACACCTTC; CDR3: CSVPITGNGYTF
J: TRBJ1-6; size: few; D: NA; V: TRBV6-6; DNA: TGTGCCAGCAGTTCGGACTGGTCAAATTCACCCCTCCACTTT; CDR3: CASSSDWSNSPLHF
J: TRBJ2-1; size: NA; D: NA; V: TRBV19; DNA: TGTGCCAGTAGTATACGAGGCCCCTACAATGAGCAGTTCTTC; CDR3: CASSIRGPYNEQFF
J: TRBJ1-1; size: few; D: NA; V: TRBV5-1; DNA: TGCGCCAGCAGTCAGGTTACTGAAGCTTTCTTT; CDR3: CASSQVTEAFF
J: TRBJ1-1; size: few; D: NA; V: TRBV5-6; DNA: TGTGCCAGCAGCTTTGAAGCGAACACTGAAGCTTTCTTT; CDR3: CASSFEANTEAFF
J: TRBJ2-7; size: NA; D: TRBD1; V: TRBV5-6; DNA: TGTGCCAGCAGCAGGGACAGGGTTGGTCACGAGCAGTACTTC; CDR3: CASSRDRVGHEQYF
J: TRBJ1-2; size: few; D: NA; V: TRBV5-4; DNA: TGTGCCAGCAGCTCACAGACGTCTACCTATGGCTACACCTTC; CDR3: CASSSQTSTYGYTF
J: TRBJ1-6; size: NA; D: TRBD1; V: TRBV5-4; DNA: TGTGCCAGCAGCTTCCGGGACAGGGGGAATAATTCACCCCTCCACTTT; CDR3: CASSFRDRGNNSPLHF
J: TRBJ1-2; size: few; D: TRBD1; V: TRBV14; DNA: TGTGCCAGCAGCCCCCTAAGGACAGGGGGACTTGGTGGCTACACCTTC; CDR3: CASSPLRTGGLGGYTF
J: TRBJ2-3; size: few; D: NA; V: TRBV2; DNA: TGTGCCAGCAGCAGCGGACAGTTAGTTTTGAGCACAGATACGCAGTATTTT; CDR3: CASSSGQLVLSTDTQYF
J: TRBJ2-2; size: few; D: NA; V: TRBV6-1; DNA: TGTGCCAGCAGTGGTAGCGGCGCGAACACCGGGGAGCTGTTTTTT; CDR3: CASSGSGANTGELFF
J: TRBJ2-5; size: NA; D: TRBD1; V: TRBV19; DNA: TGTGCCAGACCCCTGGGACAGATCCAAGAGACCCAGTACTTC; CDR3: CARPLGQIQETQYF
J: TRBJ2-3; size: few; D: NA; V: TRBV11-2; DNA: TGTGCCAGCAGCTTAGAACGGGGCACAGATACGCAGTATTTT; CDR3: CASSLERGTDTQYF
J: TRBJ1-4; size: few; D: NA; V: TRBV2; DNA: TGTGCCAGCTCTGAGACAAGAAATGAAAAACTGTTTTTT; CDR3: CASSETRNEKLFF
J: TRBJ2-5; size: NA; D: TRBD2; V: TRBV9; DNA: TGTGCCAGCAGCGTATTAGGAGCGGGGGGCTTCCAAGAGACCCAGTACTTC; CDR3: CASSVLGAGGFQETQYF
J: TRBJ1-2; size: few; D: NA; V: TRBV29-1; DNA: TGCAGCGTTGAAGACCTCCGACAGGATAACTATGGCTACACCTTC; CDR3: CSVEDLRQDNYGYTF
J: TRBJ1-1; size: few; D: NA; V: TRBV4-3; DNA: TGCGCCAGCAGCCAAGTGGTCACGGCTGAAGCTTTCTTT; CDR3: CASSQVVTAEAFF
J: TRBJ2-3; size: few; D: NA; V: TRBV11-3; DNA: TGTGCCAGCAGCTCAAGGGGGACAGATACGCAGTATTTT; CDR3: CASSSRGTDTQYF
J: TRBJ2-7; size: NA; D: NA; V: TRBV6-1; DNA: TGTGCCAGCAGTACGACAGGTATCCCCCCCTACGAGCAGTACTTC; CDR3: CASSTTGIPPYEQYF
J: TRBJ1-4; size: few; D: NA; V: TRBV5-4; DNA: TGTGCCAGCAGCGCGGGGACGGATACTAATGAAAAACTGTTTTTT; CDR3: CASSAGTDTNEKLFF
J: TRBJ1-6; size: NA; D: NA; V: TRBV7-2; DNA: TGTGCCAGCAGGCTCGCCTCGGGGGTAGGGAGTTCACCCCTCCACTTT; CDR3: CASRLASGVGSSPLHF
J: TRBJ2-2; size: NA; D: NA; V: TRBV7-9; DNA: TGTGCCAGCAGCTCTCTCCGAGGGCGCGGGACCGGGGAGCTGTTTTTT; CDR3: CASSSLRGRGTGELFF
J: TRBJ1-5; size: NA; D: NA; V: TRBV27; DNA: TGTGCCAGCAGGCCACAGGTTCTGAGCAATCAGCCCCAGCATTTT; CDR3: CASRPQVLSNQPQHF
J: TRBJ2-1; size: NA; D: TRBD2; V: TRBV5-1; DNA: TGCGCCAGCAGCTTGGTAGGGGCGGGGAGCGGGAGGAATGAGCAGTTCTTC; CDR3: CASSLVGAGSGRNEQFF